A single sample gave rise to the 32 T cell receptor beta chains below, sequenced in a study of identical twins. TCRdb re-called the 5' RACE reads with MiXCR, one entry per CDR3 protein. The sample lists some 190,000 distinct CDR3 sequences; approximately 16% were seen once. This sample also appeared in a second study, on T cells expressing NK-cell markers.

The sequencing sample was made of CD8+ T cells sorted from blood. These receptor sequences come from a woman aged 18-29 years in good health.

The table lists this clonotype with many counts. The chain links TRBV7-9 to TRBJ1-5; D is undetermined. The CDR3 contains 13 residues. The V end was cut by 1 base, the J end by 10 bases, with 11 bases between. Germline V gene lookup returns CDR1 SEHNR and CDR2 FQNEAQ (reference sequence). The CDR3 nucleotides are TGTGCCAGCAGCTTAGTATCCGGAGGTCCCCAGCATTTT. It translates to CASSLVSGGPQHF.

In its sample, this clonotype was seen a few times. V gene TRBV5-4 combines with J gene TRBJ1-1, with D perhaps matching TRBD1 (5 bases). Between the trimmed V and J ends, which lost 4 bases and 1 base, there was a span of 11 bases. The CDR3 extends over 14 amino acids. Germline V gene data show CDR1 as SGHNT and CDR2 as YYREEE (reference sequence). The CDR3 sequence: CASSGKTGNTEAFF. The CDR3 DNA sequence: TGTGCCAGCAGCGGTAAAACAGGGAACACTGAAGCTTTCTTT.

The CDR3 sequence: CASSFSGGHTDTQYF. In nucleotides, the CDR3 is TGTGCCAGCAGCTTCTCGGGGGGGCACACAGATACGCAGTATTTT. The rearrangement links TRBV7-3 to TRBJ2-3, with TRBD2 identical over 8 bases. Germline V gene sequence: CDR1 SGHTA, CDR2 FQGTGA. This CDR3 is 15 amino acids long. J lost 2 bases, V lost 3 bases, and 4 bases had no gene match.

Many counts were recorded for this clonotype. The chain combines TRBV7-9 with TRBJ2-1; 10 bases fit TRBD2. J lost 4 bases, V lost 4 bases, and 4 bases had no gene match. The CDR3 has 15 residues. CDR1 and CDR2 from the germline V gene are SEHNR and FQNEAQ (reference sequence). CDR3 DNA: TGTGCCAGCAGCTCACCACTAGCGGGGTACAATGAGCAGTTCTTC. This codes for CASSSPLAGYNEQFF.

The chain is built from TRBV27 and TRBJ2-7, with 11 positions matching TRBD2. The ends lost 5 bases at V and 5 bases at J; junction bases unmatched: 8. Germline values: CDR1 MNHEY, CDR2 SMNVEV (reference sequence). There are 15 residues in the CDR3. The CDR3: CASSGSSGGSNEQYF. The CDR3 nucleotides are TGTGCCAGCAGTGGATCTAGCGGGGGGTCGAACGAGCAGTACTTC.

V and J are TRBV11-2 and TRBJ2-3; D possibly matches TRBD1 or TRBD2 (5 bases each). Per the germline V gene, CDR1 is SGHAT and CDR2 is FQNNGV. V lost 4 bases and J lost 1, with 9 bases in between. This CDR3 contains 14 residues. The CDR3 protein is CASSSPGRTDTQYF. The CDR3 DNA reads as TGTGCCAGCAGCTCTCCGGGACGCACAGATACGCAGTATTTT.

This chain uses TRBV12-3 or TRBV12-4 with TRBJ2-7; D remains unclear. The V gene lost 2 bases and the J gene lost 2 bases, with 10 bases spanning the gap. This CDR3 comprises 14 residues. CDR3: CASSLSDVAYEQYF. CDR3 sequence (DNA): TGTGCCAGCAGTTTATCGGACGTTGCCTACGAGCAGTACTTC.

This clonotype was seen many times. This chain links TRBV12-3 or TRBV12-4 with TRBJ1-2, with D possibly being TRBD1 (5 bases). This CDR3 region has 14 residues. Trimming removed 3 bases at V and 4 bases at J, with 12 bases between. The CDR3 DNA reads as TGTGCCAGCAGTTTGGGACCTACTCCCTATGGCTACACCTTC. It specifies CASSLGPTPYGYTF.

This clonotype was counted a few times. The gene calls are TRBV7-9 and TRBJ1-1; D gene ambiguous. Germline CDR1 and CDR2: SEHNR and FQNEAQ (reference sequence). The CDR3 consists of 13 residues. The germline V and J ends were trimmed by 6 bases and 1 base, with 9 bases remaining between them. The DNA for the CDR3 is TGTGCCAGCAGTACGGACGGGAACACTGAAGCTTTCTTT. Translating gives CASSTDGNTEAFF.

Judged by abundance, this clonotype is medium-sized. The gene calls are TRBV2 and TRBJ1-2; no definite D call. With 6 bases removed from V and 6 bases from J, the gap between germline ends came to 32 bases. CDR1 SNHLY and CDR2 FYNNEI come from the germline V gene. The CDR3 consists of 19 residues. The CDR3, as DNA: TGTGCCAGCAGAACCTTGGTTTTTAGGGCCGGGGAGGCGCAGGATGGCTACACCTTC. Its protein product is CASRTLVFRAGEAQDGYTF.

This clonotype has more than one count but fewer than ten. The V gene is TRBV3-1, the J gene TRBJ2-7, with D possibly TRBD2 on 6 matching bases. This CDR3 region has 14 residues. The germline V gene encodes CDR1 LGHDT and CDR2 YNNKEL (reference sequence). V was pared by 4 bases and J by 5 bases, with 15 bases between. The CDR3 DNA sequence: TGTGCCAGCAGCCCGACCGGGACTCCGCACGAGCAGTACTTC. It specifies CASSPTGTPHEQYF.

This chain joins TRBV27 and TRBJ2-1; 11 positions match TRBD2. V lost 5 bases to trimming and J lost 9 bases; unmatched junction nucleotides: 9. CDR1 is MNHEY and CDR2 is SMNVEV in the germline V gene (reference sequence). The CDR3 totals 15 residues. CDR3 protein: CASSPGTSGVVEQFF. For the CDR3, the DNA is TGTGCCAGCAGTCCGGGGACTAGCGGAGTAGTTGAGCAGTTCTTC.

This clonotype has just a few counts. The chain uses TRBV12-5 and TRBJ2-1; TRBD2 is a possible D gene (5 bases). Germline-derived CDR1 and CDR2 are LGHNT and FRNRAP. This CDR3 region has 13 residues. Trimming removed 2 bases from V and 9 bases from J, with 11 bases in between. This CDR3 reads CASGLIQAGEQFF. As DNA, the CDR3 is TGTGCTAGTGGTTTGATTCAGGCGGGTGAGCAGTTCTTC.

This clonotype came up once. This chain links TRBV2 with TRBJ2-7; no reliable D call. The germline gives CDR1 SNHLY, CDR2 FYNNEI. V lost 2 bases and J lost 5, with 10 bases in between. The CDR3 length is 13 residues. CDR3 protein: CASSESSQNEQYF. DNA for the CDR3: TGTGCCAGCAGTGAAAGCAGTCAGAACGAGCAGTACTTC.

The rearrangement joins TRBV29-1 to TRBJ2-7; 7 bases agree with TRBD1. This CDR3 comprises 13 residues. V lost 7 bases, J lost 2 bases, and 8 bases stayed unmatched. Germline assignment: CDR1 SQVTM and CDR2 ANQGSEA. For the CDR3, the DNA is TGCAGCGCCCGAGGGACAGTTACCTACGAGCAGTACTTC. As protein: CSARGTVTYEQYF.

Points on this clonotype: Sequence at one end of the junction differs from germline and may be a read error. The chain's CDR3 is CSSSPPGLAGHNEQFF. For the CDR3, the DNA is TGTTCCAGCAGCCCTCCGGGACTAGCGGGGCACAATGAGCAGTTCTTC. The chain links TRBV12-3 or TRBV12-4 to TRBJ2-1; 13 nucleotides agree with TRBD2. The CDR3 is 16 amino acids.

This clonotype was detected many times. The chain is built from TRBV20-1 and TRBJ1-6; 7 nucleotides align to TRBD1. Germline V gives CDR1 DFQATT, CDR2 SNEGSKA (reference sequence). V shed 1 base and J 9 bases; nucleotides not matched to a gene: 9. The CDR3 loop spans 15 amino acids. The CDR3 is CSARVGTVEISPLHF. The CDR3 nucleotides are TGCAGTGCTAGAGTCGGGACAGTCGAGATTTCACCCCTCCACTTT.

The V gene is TRBV20-1, the J gene TRBJ2-1, with unresolved D. Trimming took 3 bases from V and 8 from J, leaving 17 bases between them. The CDR3 has 14 amino acids. Germline loops: CDR1 DFQATT, CDR2 SNEGSKA (reference sequence). The CDR3 here is CSASGQFEVDEQFF. The CDR3 nucleotides read TGCAGTGCTAGCGGCCAGTTCGAGGTCGATGAGCAGTTCTTC.

The chain links TRBV6-6 to TRBJ2-7; 7 bases are a match to TRBD1. The CDR3 sequence is 12 residues long. Trimming took 8 bases from V and 3 from J; bases not matched to a gene: 4. Germline V gene sequence: CDR1 MNHNY, CDR2 SVGAGI (reference sequence). The CDR3 sequence: CASRDSIYEQYF. The CDR3, as DNA: TGTGCCAGCCGGGACAGTATCTACGAGCAGTACTTC.

In this sample, this clonotype turned up many times. This chain links TRBV12-3 or TRBV12-4 with TRBJ1-2; D remains ambiguous. This CDR3 has 11 amino acids. V was trimmed by 8 bases and J by 5 bases, leaving 9 bases between them. CDR3 loop: CASSPGYGYTF. Written as DNA, the CDR3 is TGTGCCAGCTCCCCGGGGTATGGCTACACCTTC.

This clonotype has just a few counts. V usage is TRBV10-3 and J usage is TRBJ2-3, with 10 bases lining up with TRBD2. V lost 10 bases to trimming and J lost 2 bases; unmatched junction nucleotides: 6. This CDR3 spans 14 amino acids. Germline V gene lookup returns CDR1 ENHRY and CDR2 SYGVKD. CDR3 nucleotide sequence: TGTGCCACCACAACTAGCGGGAACACAGATACGCAGTATTTT. Translating gives CATTTSGNTDTQYF.

The chain uses TRBV5-1 and TRBJ2-1; 10 bases are shared with TRBD2. V was clipped by 7 bases and J by 7 bases; unmatched bases: 11. CDR1 SGHRS and CDR2 YFSETQ come from the germline V gene. CDR3 length: 15 residues. The CDR3 region has the DNA TGCGCCAGCGGTTTCGCTAGCGGGAGAGTTAATGAGCAGTTCTTC. Protein sequence: CASGFASGRVNEQFF.

This clonotype was recorded a few times. The chain has TRBV5-4 and TRBJ1-1; maybe TRBD1 (5 bases). Trimming took off 4 bases at V and 3 bases at J, with 10 bases between the two ends. The CDR3 is 13 amino acids. Germline CDR1 reads SGHNT; CDR2 reads YYREEE (reference sequence). The CDR3 nucleotides read TGTGCCAGCAGCGACGGGACGCACACTGAAGCTTTCTTT. Its translation is CASSDGTHTEAFF.

This chain links TRBV9 with TRBJ2-4; 8 nucleotides match TRBD2. The V segment lost 4 bases and the J segment 0 bases; nucleotides outside the gene matches: 6. CDR3 length equals 16 residues. Germline CDR1 and CDR2: SGDLS and YYNGEE. The CDR3 bases are TGTGCCAGCAGCCCAGGCGGGGGGCTAGCCAAAAACATTCAGTACTTC. It translates to CASSPGGGLAKNIQYF.

This clonotype showed up just once. The V call is TRBV29-1, the J call TRBJ2-1; 9 nucleotides line up with TRBD1. CDR1 and CDR2 (germline): SQVTM, ANQGSEA. This CDR3 comprises 15 residues. The J segment lost 3 bases and the V segment lost 1 base, leaving 4 bases of the junction unmatched. This chain's CDR3 is CSVEGGTGIYNEQFF. CDR3 bases: TGCAGCGTTGAAGGCGGGACAGGGATCTACAATGAGCAGTTCTTC.

This clonotype was found a few times. This chain links TRBV12-5 with TRBJ2-3, with D perhaps matching TRBD1 (6 bases). V was shortened by 0 bases and J by 2 bases, with 12 bases between the two germline ends. CDR1 LGHNT and CDR2 FRNRAP come from the germline V gene. The CDR3 is 16 residues long. CDR3 in amino acids: CASGLVYRVNTDTQYF. DNA of the CDR3: TGTGCTAGTGGTTTGGTATACAGGGTTAACACAGATACGCAGTATTTT.

This clonotype was picked up a small number of times. This chain joins TRBV10-3 and TRBJ2-1; 10 nucleotides match TRBD2. Germline V CDR1 and CDR2: ENHRY, SYGVKD. V trimming: 10 bases; J trimming: 10 bases; junction bases outside the gene matches: 13. This CDR3 spans 14 amino acids. For the CDR3, the DNA is TGTGCCACCCCCGGGACTAGCGAAGGTGGGGAGCAGTTCTTC. Residues: CATPGTSEGGEQFF.

The V and J genes are TRBV12-3 or TRBV12-4 and TRBJ2-3; D perhaps matches TRBD1 (7 bases). This CDR3 is built from 12 residues. V lost 6 bases and J 8 bases, leaving 12 bases between the germline ends. The CDR3 DNA is TGTGCCAGCAGCCCGGAGGGGGCTACGCAGTATTTT. Its translation: CASSPEGATQYF.

This clonotype was counted at least ten times. J is TRBJ2-7 and V is TRBV6-2 or TRBV6-3, with TRBD2 matching over 10 bases. Losses at the gene ends were 0 bases for V and 5 bases for J; bases not matched to a gene: 4. CDR1 MNHEY and CDR2 SVGEGT come from the germline V gene. The CDR3 spans 15 residues. Here the CDR3 reads CASSYSASGSDEQYF. CDR3 DNA sequence: TGTGCCAGCAGTTACTCGGCTAGCGGGAGCGACGAGCAGTACTTC.

The chain joins TRBV25-1 to TRBJ2-2; possible D gene TRBD2, 6 bases. The germline gives CDR1 MGHDK, CDR2 SYGVNS. This CDR3 is 19 amino acids long. V shed 4 bases and J shed 4 bases, with 25 bases lying between them. The CDR3, as DNA: TGTGCCAGCAGTGGTAGGGGTAGCGGAGCTACAATTTCCACCGGGGAGCTGTTTTTT. Amino acids: CASSGRGSGATISTGELFF. Full variable domain (rest looked up from reference TRBV25-1 and TRBJ2-2): EADIYQTPRYLVIGTGKKITLECSQTMGHDKMYWYQQDPGMELHLIHYSYGVNSTEKGDLSSESTVSRIRTEHFPLTLESARPSHTSQYLCASSGRGSGATISTGELFFGEGSRLTVL.

The V call is TRBV9, the J call TRBJ2-6; no clear D gene. This CDR3 comprises 13 residues. Between the trimmed V and J ends, which lost 7 bases and 2 bases, there was a span of 7 bases. Germline CDR1 and CDR2: SGDLS and YYNGEE. CDR3 protein: CASGGAGANVLTF. The CDR3, as DNA: TGTGCCAGCGGTGGGGCTGGGGCCAACGTCCTGACTTTC. The full variable domain, in which reference TRBV9 and TRBJ2-6 provide the parts outside the CDR3, is DSGVTQTPKHLITATGQRVTLRCSPRSGDLSVYWYQQSLDQGLQFLIQYYNGEERAKGNILERFSAQQFPDLHSELNLSSLELGDSALYFCASGGAGANVLTFGAGSRLTVL.

In this sample, this clonotype turned up many times. This sequence joins TRBV3-1 and TRBJ1-1; 8 bases agree with TRBD1. The CDR3 extends over 16 amino acids. With V trimmed by 0 bases and J by 0 bases, 3 bases remained unmatched. CDR1 and CDR2 (germline): LGHDT, YNNKEL (reference sequence). In DNA form, the CDR3 reads TGTGCCAGCAGCCAAGAGGGCAGGGGGCTGAACACTGAAGCTTTCTTT. It yields the protein CASSQEGRGLNTEAFF.